Below are 30 T cell receptor beta chains sequenced from a single sample in a study of blood T cells in healthy people across ages. Primed by a sample-barcoded 5' primer and a J-beta primer mix, a second PCR proceeded for about 6 to 12 cycles. TCRdb used MiXCR to reprocess the 5' RACE reads, holding one entry per CDR3 protein. The sample includes approximately 770,000 distinct CDR3 sequences, roughly 60% of them seen just once. Sequencing used blood. The receptor set was obtained from a man aged 25 to 40 in good health.

On this clonotype itself: One junction end does not reproduce the germline sequence, and a read error may be involved. This chain joins TRBV20-1 and TRBJ1-1, with 7 nucleotides matching TRBD1. This CDR3 spans 19 amino acids. Germline values: CDR1 DFQATT, CDR2 SNEGSKA (reference sequence). CDR3 DNA sequence: TGCAGTGATAGAGATTGGCGGGCGGCAGGGGGTTTCAAAAACACTGAAGCTTTCTTT. Translation gives CSDRDWRAAGGFKNTEAFF.

This chain joins TRBV7-9 and TRBJ2-6; D not certain. This CDR3 is built from 17 residues. V lost 5 bases and J 2 bases, leaving 16 bases between the germline ends. Germline loops: CDR1 SEHNR, CDR2 FQNEAQ (reference sequence). The CDR3 DNA sequence: TGTGCCAGCAGCCAGAGTAAGGGAAGGGCTGGGGCCAACGTCCTGACTTTC. It translates to CASSQSKGRAGANVLTF.

Concerning this clonotype: Germline and junction disagree at one end, which may indicate a read error. V and J are TRBV12-3 or TRBV12-4 and TRBJ2-5; TRBD1 matches 7 bases. The CDR3 length is 18 residues. CDR3 coding DNA: TGTGCCAGCACCCTTAGAGGGAACAGGGGCATCGGACAAGAGGCCCAGTACTTC. This encodes CASTLRGNRGIGQEAQYF.

This chain connects TRBV7-8 to TRBJ2-2, with TRBD1 as a possible D gene (6 bases). The CDR3 contains 14 residues. The ends were cut back, 1 base at V and 6 bases at J, with 9 bases in the middle. The germline gives CDR1 SGHVS, CDR2 FQNEAQ. The DNA of the CDR3 is TGTGCCAGCAGCTTAGGAGGGGGACCCGGGGAGCTGTTTTTT. It is translated as CASSLGGGPGELFF.

This clonotype appeared a few times. The chain recombines TRBV13 with TRBJ2-5; TRBD2 might be the D (5 bases). The V end was cut by 5 bases, the J end by 0 bases, with 13 bases between. The CDR3 is made up of 15 amino acids. Germline V gene data show CDR1 as PRHDT and CDR2 as FYEKMQ (reference sequence). This chain's CDR3 is CASSRRAVDQETQYF. The CDR3 bases are TGTGCCAGCAGCCGAAGAGCGGTAGACCAAGAGACCCAGTACTTC.

V is TRBV10-3 and J is TRBJ1-2; 8 nucleotides agree with TRBD1. Germline assignment: CDR1 ENHRY and CDR2 SYGVKD. This CDR3 spans 17 amino acids. Losses at the gene ends were 6 bases for V and 3 bases for J; bases not matched to a gene: 15. CDR3 loop: CAIREAGGLGDYYGYTF. CDR3 nucleotide sequence: TGTGCCATCAGGGAAGCAGGGGGCTTGGGGGATTACTATGGCTACACCTTC.

V is TRBV20-1 and J is TRBJ2-5, with a tentative D call TRBD1 (5 bases). Near its end, the DNA agrees better with TRBJ2-7, so the J call may be wrong. The V gene's germline CDR1 is DFQATT and CDR2 SNEGSKA (reference sequence). This CDR3 is 13 amino acids long. The CDR3 coding sequence is TGCAGTGCTAGGGGGCACGTTGCCTACGAGCAGTACTTC. Protein product: CSARGHVAYEQYF.

A few counts support this clonotype. This rearrangement joins TRBV5-1 to TRBJ2-3; D unclear. The CDR3 has 14 residues. CDR1 and CDR2 (germline): SGHRS, YFSETQ. V shed 0 bases and J shed 4 bases, with 9 bases lying between them. The CDR3 loop is CASSLGEISDTQYF. The CDR3 nucleotides are TGCGCCAGCAGCTTGGGCGAGATCTCAGATACGCAGTATTTT.

The chain has TRBV13 and TRBJ2-6; a weak D match, TRBD2 (6 bases). Germline CDR1 reads PRHDT; CDR2 reads FYEKMQ (reference sequence). The CDR3 is 15 residues long. V lost 2 bases and J lost 10, with 15 bases in between. The CDR3 region is CASSLRWAGRNVLTF. DNA for the CDR3: TGTGCCAGCAGCTTACGCTGGGCGGGAAGGAACGTCCTGACTTTC.

This clonotype was seen only a few times. V is TRBV7-2 and J is TRBJ2-4, with TRBD2 matching 7 bases. CDR3 length: 14 amino acids. Germline CDR1 SGHTA, CDR2 FQGNSA. The ends lost 1 base at V and 9 bases at J; junction bases unmatched: 6. The CDR3 here is CASSLDPGGIIQYF. The CDR3 DNA reads TGTGCCAGCAGCTTAGATCCGGGAGGAATCATTCAGTACTTC.

This clonotype was observed many times. The V call is TRBV29-1, the J call TRBJ2-3, with 12 bases matching TRBD2. V shed 7 bases and J 3 bases; nucleotides not matched to a gene: 8. Germline V gene lookup returns CDR1 SQVTM and CDR2 ANQGSEA. CDR3 length equals 15 residues. CDR3 DNA sequence: TGCAGCGCTAGCGGGAGGGCCGGTCCTACAGATACGCAGTATTTT. It codes for CSASGRAGPTDTQYF.

The chain carries TRBV20-1 and TRBJ2-1; D is unclear. The length of the CDR3 is 15 residues. The germline gives CDR1 DFQATT, CDR2 SNEGSKA (reference sequence). V was trimmed by 6 bases and J by 6 bases, leaving 21 bases between them. The CDR3: CSAQARLPLPNEQFF. The CDR3, as DNA: TGCAGTGCCCAGGCCCGGCTCCCGCTGCCCAATGAGCAGTTCTTC.

This clonotype was recorded a few times. The CDR3 DNA sequence: TGTGCCAGCACCGAGGGGGCTGCCAATGAGCAGTTCTTC. Translating it yields CASTEGAANEQFF. The genes are TRBV13 and TRBJ2-1; 7 nucleotides align to TRBD1. Losses at the gene ends were 7 bases for V and 6 bases for J; bases not matched to a gene: 6. The CDR3 runs 13 residues. Germline CDR1 PRHDT, CDR2 FYEKMQ (reference sequence). The variable domain in full, with the rest retrieved from reference TRBV13 and TRBJ2-1, is AAGVIQSPRHLIKEKRETATLKCYPIPRHDTVYWYQQGPGQDPQFLISFYEKMQSDKGSIPDRFSAQQFSDYHSELNMSSLELGDSALYFCASTEGAANEQFFGPGTRLTVL.

This clonotype showed up just a few times. The genes are TRBV11-2 and TRBJ1-6; D is possibly TRBD1 (5 bases). Trimming took off 5 bases at V and 9 bases at J, with 8 bases between the two ends. CDR1 and CDR2 (germline): SGHAT, FQNNGV. The CDR3 is 12 residues long. This CDR3 is CASSDSASPLHF. For the CDR3, the DNA is TGTGCCAGCAGCGACAGCGCTTCACCCCTCCACTTT.

A few counts support this clonotype. This sequence joins TRBV28 and TRBJ2-1; D may match TRBD1 or TRBD2 (5 bases each). With 8 bases removed from V and 7 bases from J, the gap between germline ends came to 21 bases. The CDR3 spans 15 residues. Germline V gives CDR1 MDHEN, CDR2 SYDVKM. The CDR3 DNA is TGTGCCAGCGGCCCCGGTACTAGGGGTACAAATGAGCAGTTCTTC. It is translated as CASGPGTRGTNEQFF.

This chain connects TRBV10-3 to TRBJ2-7; TRBD1 might be the D (6 bases). V was pared by 5 bases and J by 4 bases, with 12 bases between. The V gene's germline CDR1 is ENHRY and CDR2 SYGVKD. This CDR3 is 13 amino acids long. The CDR3 is CAISIGQHYEQYF. The CDR3 DNA is TGTGCCATCAGTATAGGACAGCATTACGAGCAGTACTTC.

The chain is built from TRBV7-2 and TRBJ2-7; possibly TRBD2 for D (6 bases). Germline V gene sequence: CDR1 SGHTA, CDR2 FQGNSA. This CDR3 comprises 17 residues. Trimming stripped 5 bases from V and 0 bases from J, with 20 bases between. CDR3 protein: CASSASLGRGLSYEQYF. For the CDR3, the DNA is TGTGCCAGCAGCGCCTCTCTCGGGCGGGGTCTCTCCTACGAGCAGTACTTC.

The genes are TRBV6-2 or TRBV6-3 and TRBJ1-5; D uncertain. The CDR3 totals 12 residues. Trimming shortened V by 3 bases and J by 7 bases, and 7 bases separated the two germline ends. CDR1 MNHEY and CDR2 SVGEGT come from the germline V gene. Here the CDR3 reads CASSYAGQPQHF. CDR3 sequence (DNA): TGTGCCAGCAGTTATGCGGGGCAGCCCCAGCATTTT.

Points on this clonotype: Germline and junction disagree at one end, which may indicate a read error. The V and J genes are TRBV12-3 or TRBV12-4 and TRBJ1-6; D not certain. The CDR3 sequence is 14 residues long. The CDR3 reads CASSLRQSNSLLHF. Written as DNA, the CDR3 is TGTGCCAGCAGTTTACGTCAGTCCAATTCACTCCTCCACTTT.

The chain links TRBV6-2 or TRBV6-3 to TRBJ1-2; a possible D gene is TRBD1 (5 bases). V was cut by 0 bases and J by 4 bases, with 18 bases left in between. CDR3 length: 17 amino acids. Germline lookup yields CDR1 MNHEY and CDR2 SVGEGT. CDR3 nucleotide sequence: TGTGCCAGCAGTTACTCGACCGACAGTCGGATCCGCTATGGCTACACCTTC. Its protein is CASSYSTDSRIRYGYTF.

This clonotype was seen at least ten times. This chain links TRBV10-3 with TRBJ2-1; a possible D gene is TRBD1 (5 bases). The ends were cut back, 10 bases at V and 6 bases at J, with 13 bases in the middle. In germline, CDR1 is ENHRY, CDR2 SYGVKD. The CDR3 contains 12 residues. The CDR3 DNA reads TGTGCCAACGGCCCGACAGTCAATGAGCAGTTCTTC. Its protein is CANGPTVNEQFF.

V is TRBV6-5 and J is TRBJ2-1; 11 bases are a match to TRBD2. The CDR3 consists of 16 residues. With V trimmed by 5 bases and J by 6 bases, 9 bases remained unmatched. CDR1 MNHEY and CDR2 SVGAGI come from the germline V gene. DNA for the CDR3: TGTGCCAGCAGTCATCTCGGGACTAGCGGACCCAATGAGCAGTTCTTC. Residues: CASSHLGTSGPNEQFF.

The chain couples TRBV6-5 to TRBJ1-1, with no clear D. This CDR3 spans 15 amino acids. Trimming stripped 0 bases from V and 4 bases from J, with 12 bases between. In germline, CDR1 is MNHEY, CDR2 SVGAGI. This chain's CDR3 is CASSYSYFDGTEAFF. CDR3 in DNA: TGTGCCAGCAGTTACTCGTATTTTGATGGCACTGAAGCTTTCTTT.

J is TRBJ1-3 and V is TRBV6-5; no clear D. With 11 bases removed from V and 1 base from J, the gap between germline ends came to 9 bases. CDR1 is MNHEY and CDR2 is SVGAGI in the germline V gene. The CDR3 has 12 residues. The DNA for the CDR3 is TGTGCCGGCACCAGTTCTGGAAACACCATATATTTT. Residues: CAGTSSGNTIYF.

This clonotype occurred a few times. The gene calls are TRBV24-1 and TRBJ2-7; possibly TRBD2 for D (5 bases). CDR3 length equals 15 residues. The germline CDR1 and CDR2 sequences are KGHDR and SFDVKD. V lost 0 bases and J 3 bases, leaving 11 bases between the germline ends. The CDR3 loop reads CATSDLHQGGYEQYF. CDR3 nucleotide sequence: TGTGCCACCAGTGATTTGCATCAAGGAGGCTACGAGCAGTACTTC.

V and J are TRBV5-6 and TRBJ2-1; 11 positions match TRBD1. V shed 0 bases and J 8 bases; nucleotides not matched to a gene: 7. CDR1 is SGHDT, CDR2 YYEEEE, per germline. The CDR3 loop spans 16 amino acids. CDR3 sequence (DNA): TGTGCCAGCAGCTTGGCGGGACAGGGGGTTTTGGATGAGCAGTTCTTC. Translated, it gives CASSLAGQGVLDEQFF.

J is TRBJ2-1 and V is TRBV11-2, with 7 bases aligning to TRBD2. Germline CDR1 reads SGHAT; CDR2 reads FQNNGV. The CDR3 has 14 amino acids. The J segment lost 10 bases and the V segment lost 5 bases, leaving 11 bases of the junction unmatched. DNA of the CDR3: TGTGCCAGCAGCCCCGGGGGGTCTCTCTACGAGCAGTTCTTC. Its protein product is CASSPGGSLYEQFF. The variable domain in full, with the rest retrieved from reference TRBV11-2 and TRBJ2-1, is EAGVAQSPRYKIIEKRQSVAFWCNPISGHATLYWYQQILGQGPKLLIQFQNNGVVDDSQLPKDRFSAERLKGVDSTLKIQPAKLEDSAVYLCASSPGGSLYEQFFGPGTRLTVL.

The chain couples TRBV4-3 to TRBJ1-4; D is unclear. The CDR3 has 16 amino acids. Trimming left V 0 bases short and J 8 bases short, with 16 bases between. In germline, CDR1 is LGHNA, CDR2 YSLEER. CDR3 loop: CASSQESGRRSEKLFF. In nucleotides, the CDR3 is TGCGCCAGCAGCCAAGAATCCGGGAGGCGTAGCGAAAAACTGTTTTTT.

This clonotype has just a few counts. The chain has TRBV6-2 or TRBV6-3 and TRBJ2-1, with a possible D match to TRBD2 (6 bases). The CDR3 is 13 amino acids. V lost 7 bases, J lost 5 bases, and 12 bases lay in between. Germline CDR1 and CDR2: MNHEY and SVGEGT. Written as DNA, the CDR3 is TGTGCCAGCATGGGTTGGGGGGACAATGAGCAGTTCTTC. This gives the protein CASMGWGDNEQFF.

This clonotype was counted a few times. This chain uses TRBV28 with TRBJ2-7, with D unclear. V dropped 2 bases and J dropped 0 bases, with 8 bases sitting between them. Germline CDR1 MDHEN, CDR2 SYDVKM. The CDR3 runs 14 residues. CDR3 nucleotide sequence: TGTGCCAGCAGTTTAGTCGGGTTCTCCTACGAGCAGTACTTC. Its translation is CASSLVGFSYEQYF. Together with reference TRBV28 and TRBJ2-7, the CDR3 gives the full variable domain: DVKVTQSSRYLVKRTGEKVFLECVQDMDHENMFWYRQDPGLGLRLIYFSYDVKMKEKGDIPEGYSVSREKKERFSLILESASTNQTSMYLCASSLVGFSYEQYFGPGTRLTVT.